One and the same sample provided the 3 T cell receptor beta chains below, sequenced in a study of cytomegalovirus exposure and HLA in healthy donors. 60 Vbeta and 13 Jbeta primers were used in PCR. Assay used: immunoSEQ multiplex PCR; TCRdb lists only in-frame clones, some missing. The sample records about 100,000 clones, around 85% being singletons. What was sequenced was PBMCs. All receptors derive from a man in his thirties or forties in good health and CMV-seronegative.

Worth noting for this clone: Within the sample, other DNA sequences also encode this same CDR3. V and J are TRBV6-5 and TRBJ2-7; 11 bases fit TRBD1. V lost 5 bases, J lost 7 bases, and 7 bases stayed unmatched. CDR1 and CDR2 from the germline V gene are MNHEY and SVGAGI. This CDR3 is built from 14 residues. In nucleotides, the CDR3 is TGTGCCAGCAGTCCAACCGGGACAGGGGGAGAGCAGTACTTC. Translation gives CASSPTGTGGEQYF.

The genes are TRBV4-1 and TRBJ2-7; 9 bases match TRBD2. Germline CDR1 and CDR2: MGHRA and YSYEKL. The CDR3 consists of 15 residues. V gave up 0 bases and J gave up 2 bases; unmatched junction bases: 2. The CDR3 DNA sequence: TGCGCCAGCAGCCAAGATCCTAGCGGGGCCTACGAGCAGTACTTC. As protein: CASSQDPSGAYEQYF.

The V call is TRBV7-8, the J call TRBJ2-7; a weak D match, TRBD1 (6 bases). Looked up from germline, CDR1 is SGHVS and CDR2 is FQNEAQ. The CDR3 length is 15 residues. With 0 bases removed from V and 2 bases from J, the gap between germline ends came to 11 bases. DNA for the CDR3: TGTGCCAGCAGCTTAGCGGGAAGGACAGCCTACGAGCAGTACTTC. It translates to CASSLAGRTAYEQYF. Based on the CDR3 plus reference TRBV7-8 and TRBJ2-7, the full variable domain is GAGVSQSPRYKVAKRGQDVALRCDPISGHVSLFWYQQALGQGPEFLTYFQNEAQLDKSGLPSDRFFAERPEGSVSTLKIQRTQQEDSAVYLCASSLAGRTAYEQYFGPGTRLTVT.